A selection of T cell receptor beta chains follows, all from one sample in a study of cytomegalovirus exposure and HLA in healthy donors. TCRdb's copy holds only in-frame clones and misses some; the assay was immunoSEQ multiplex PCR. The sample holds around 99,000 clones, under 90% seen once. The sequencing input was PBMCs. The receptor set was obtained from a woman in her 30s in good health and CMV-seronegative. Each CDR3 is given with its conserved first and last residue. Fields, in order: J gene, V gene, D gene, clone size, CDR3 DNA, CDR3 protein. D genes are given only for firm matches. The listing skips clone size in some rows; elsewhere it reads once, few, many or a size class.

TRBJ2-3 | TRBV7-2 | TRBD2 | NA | TGTGCCAGCAGCTCCCGGACTAGCGTCCCAGATACGCAGTATTTT | CASSSRTSVPDTQYF
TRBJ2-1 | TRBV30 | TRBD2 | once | TGTGCCTGGAGTGTTCTTAGCGGGAGGGCCTTGTCCTACAATGAGCAGTTCTTC | CAWSVLSGRALSYNEQFF
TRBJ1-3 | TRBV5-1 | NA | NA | TGCGCCAGCAGCTTTCACCCCCCCCCGCAGACCGGGAAGATCTCTGGAAACACCATATATTTT | CASSFHPPPQTGKISGNTIYF
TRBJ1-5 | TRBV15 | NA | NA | TGTGCCACCAGCAGAGAGATTGGCTCACAGCATTTT | CATSREIGSQHF
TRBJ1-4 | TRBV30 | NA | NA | TGTGCCTGGGACACAGGGTTTAATGAAAAACTGTTTTTT | CAWDTGFNEKLFF
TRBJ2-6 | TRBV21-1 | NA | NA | TGTGCCAGCAGCAACAGGAGGGGGGGGGTCGGTGGGGCCAACGTCCTGACTTTC | CASSNRRGGVGGANVLTF
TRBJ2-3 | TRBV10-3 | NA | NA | TGTGCCATCAGTGTTGGCCTAGCAGCCGATACGCAGTATTTT | CAISVGLAADTQYF
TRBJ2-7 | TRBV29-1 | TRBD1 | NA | TGCAGCGTAATTAAAGGGACAGGGGTCTACGAGCAGTACTTC | CSVIKGTGVYEQYF
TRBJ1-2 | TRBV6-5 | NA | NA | TGTGCCAGCAGTGAAGGGGGCTATGGCTACACCTTC | CASSEGGYGYTF
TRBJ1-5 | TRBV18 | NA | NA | TGTGCCAGCTCACCTCGGGTTAACAATCAGCCCCAGCATTTT | CASSPRVNNQPQHF
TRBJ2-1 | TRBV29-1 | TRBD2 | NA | TGCAGCGTTGAGGGCTTGGCGGGAGCTGGCGGTGAGCAGTTCTTC | CSVEGLAGAGGEQFF
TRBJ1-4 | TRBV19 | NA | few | TGTGCCAGTAGCGCCTACAGGGAGCTTAATGAAAAACTGTTTTTT | CASSAYRELNEKLFF
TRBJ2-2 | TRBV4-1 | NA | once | TGCGCCAGCAGCCAAGATGTTATTTGGCAGGTCACCGGGGAGCTGTTTTTT | CASSQDVIWQVTGELFF
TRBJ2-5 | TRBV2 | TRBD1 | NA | TGTGCCAGCGCAGCCGGGACAGGCAAAGAGACCCAGTACTTC | CASAAGTGKETQYF
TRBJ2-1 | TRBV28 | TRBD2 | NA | TGTGCCAGCAGGCGAAGCGGGAGGGCCGGTGAGCAGTTCTTC | CASRRSGRAGEQFF
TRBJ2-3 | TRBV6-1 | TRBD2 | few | TGTGCCAGCAGTGAAACCGTAGCGGGGGGCAGTGATACGCAGTATTTT | CASSETVAGGSDTQYF
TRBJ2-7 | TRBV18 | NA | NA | TGTGCCAGCTCACCGCCGACAGACCCCTACGAGCAGTACTTC | CASSPPTDPYEQYF
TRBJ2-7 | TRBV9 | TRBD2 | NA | TGTGCCAGCAGCGTAGATGCTAGCGGGATAACCTACGAGCAGTACTTC | CASSVDASGITYEQYF
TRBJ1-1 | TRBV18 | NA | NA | TGTGCCAGCTCACTCTGGAGAGGAGGGGACACTGAAGCTTTCTTT | CASSLWRGGDTEAFF
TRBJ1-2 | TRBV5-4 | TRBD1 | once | TGTGCCAGCAGCCCTGGGACAGGTCAACCCTACTATGGCTACACCTTC | CASSPGTGQPYYGYTF
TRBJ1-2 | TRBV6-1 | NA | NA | TGTGCCAGCAGTGGGACACGAAAAGCAGATGGCTACACCTTC | CASSGTRKADGYTF
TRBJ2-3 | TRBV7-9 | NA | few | TGTGCCAGCAGTTACCGCCCGCCGACTACCTCCGGAGATACGCAGTATTTT | CASSYRPPTTSGDTQYF
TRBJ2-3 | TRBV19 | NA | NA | TGTGCCAGTAAGCCCAGCGGTGGCGGTACGCAGTATTTT | CASKPSGGGTQYF
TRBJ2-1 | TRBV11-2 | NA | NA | TGTGCCAGCAGCCAAGGGGCGTGGGGTGAGCAGTTCTTC | CASSQGAWGEQFF
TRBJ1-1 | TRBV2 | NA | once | TGTGCCAGCACCGTGGAGGGTTTGGCTGAAGCTTTCTTT | CASTVEGLAEAFF
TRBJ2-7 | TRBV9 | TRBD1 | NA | TGTGCCAGCAGCGTCGGACAGGGCGAGCAGTACTTC | CASSVGQGEQYF
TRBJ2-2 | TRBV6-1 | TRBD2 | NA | TGTGCCAGCATGACTAGCTGGATCACCGGGGAGCTGTTTTTT | CASMTSWITGELFF
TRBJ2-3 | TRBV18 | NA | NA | TGTGCCAGCTCACCCCCGGGAGCGGTAGATACGCAGTATTTT | CASSPPGAVDTQYF
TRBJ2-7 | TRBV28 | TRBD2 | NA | TGTGCCAGCAGTTCCTGGACTAGCGGGGGGTACGAGCAGTACTTC | CASSSWTSGGYEQYF
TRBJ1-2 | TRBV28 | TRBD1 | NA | TGTGCCAGCAGTCAACGGACAGGGAAAGGCTACACCTTC | CASSQRTGKGYTF
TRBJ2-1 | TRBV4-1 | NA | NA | TGCGCCAGCAGCCAAGATAACCGGAGACTAGACCAGTTCTTC | CASSQDNRRLDQFF
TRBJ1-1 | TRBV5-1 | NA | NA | TGCGCCAGCAGCTTTGGGGCGCGCGGCACTGAAGCTTTCTTT | CASSFGARGTEAFF
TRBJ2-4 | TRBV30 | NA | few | TGTGCCTGGAGTGTAGGAGGTGACATTCAGTACTTC | CAWSVGGDIQYF
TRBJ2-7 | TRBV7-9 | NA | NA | TGTGCCAGCAGAAGGACGGGATCCTACGAGCAGTACTTC | CASRRTGSYEQYF
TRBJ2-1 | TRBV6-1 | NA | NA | TGTGCCAGCAGTCAGATCTTCAATGAGCAGTTCTTC | CASSQIFNEQFF
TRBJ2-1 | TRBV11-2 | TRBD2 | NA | TGTGCCAGCAGACCCCTAGCGGGCCTCTCCTACAATGAGCAGTTCTTC | CASRPLAGLSYNEQFF
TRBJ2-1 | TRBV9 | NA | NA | TGTGCCAGCAGCCCAACAGGGTCTGGGCCCCACAATGAGCAGTTCTTC | CASSPTGSGPHNEQFF
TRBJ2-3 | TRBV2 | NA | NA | TGTGCCAGCAGTGATGGAGGGAAAGGATCCACAGATACGCAGTATTTT | CASSDGGKGSTDTQYF
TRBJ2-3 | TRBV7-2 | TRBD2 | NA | TGTGCCAGCAGCTTAGCCCTCACTAGCGTTAGCACAGATACGCAGTATTTT | CASSLALTSVSTDTQYF
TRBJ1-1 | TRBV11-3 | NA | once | TGTGCCAGCAGCTCCAATTCGGGTACTGAAGCTTTCTTT | CASSSNSGTEAFF
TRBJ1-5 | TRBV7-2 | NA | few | TGTGCCAGCAGCTTAGGAGGAGCAAGTAGCAATCAGCCCCAGCATTTT | CASSLGGASSNQPQHF
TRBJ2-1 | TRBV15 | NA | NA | TGTGCCACCAGCAGAGATAACAGAGGGGAGCAGTTCTTC | CATSRDNRGEQFF
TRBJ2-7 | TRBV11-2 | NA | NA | TGTGCCAGCAGCCCGAACCCGGGACAGTCGGCGGGAGAGCAGTACTTC | CASSPNPGQSAGEQYF
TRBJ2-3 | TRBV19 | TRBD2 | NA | TGTGCCAGTAGAAAGACTAGCGGGAGGGCCGGGGTAGATACGCAGTATTTT | CASRKTSGRAGVDTQYF
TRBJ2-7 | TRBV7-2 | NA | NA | TGTGCCAGCAGCTCCAGGTCAGGGTTAGGCTACGAGCAGTACTTC | CASSSRSGLGYEQYF
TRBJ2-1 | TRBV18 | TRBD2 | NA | TGTGCCAGCTCACAAGGACTAGCGGGAGCTGGGGAGCAGTTCTTC | CASSQGLAGAGEQFF
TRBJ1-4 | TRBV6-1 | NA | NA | TGTGCCAGCAGTGCAAGACAGGATAATGAAAAACTGTTTTTT | CASSARQDNEKLFF
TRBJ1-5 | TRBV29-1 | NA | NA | TGCAGCGTTGTGGGAGGGAGCAATCAGCCCCAGCATTTT | CSVVGGSNQPQHF
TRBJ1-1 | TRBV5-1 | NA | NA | TGCGCCAGCAGCCCACAGGGTCTGACTGAAGCTTTCTTT | CASSPQGLTEAFF